This T cell receptor beta chain was identified during a study of vaccination and CD4 T cells after COVID-19. For the study at large: Convalescent participants consisted of six males and four females, two being Hispanic. Post-vaccination specimens were collected at a median of approximately 72 days following dose two (range 14 to 241).

The table lists this clonotype with a count of one. Time point here: late sampling 161 to 241 days after vaccination in a few convalescent patients. This CDR3 comprises 14 residues. J lost 4 bases, V lost 6 bases, and 8 bases had no gene match. Germline loops: CDR1 MDHEN, CDR2 SYDVKM. One entry per CDR3 protein, called by TCRdb with MiXCR from the PCR reads. This sample carries some 26,000 distinct CDR3 sequences, around 50% of them seen once, and the ten largest clones take around 5.5%. The chain links TRBV28 to TRBJ1-2, with TRBD1 matching over 7 bases. The clonotype comes from a human donor who had recovered from COVID-19. The sequencing here drew on CD4+ T cells from blood, taken about 7 months after SARS-CoV-2 vaccination. CDR3 residues: CASRKGATVYGYTF. Written as DNA, the CDR3 is TGTGCCAGCAGGAAGGGGGCCACTGTCTATGGCTACACCTTC.